This paragraph reports one TCR beta chain. Its antigen is undetermined. Both iRepertoire HTBI primers and Arm-PCR of CDR3 regions were used to build the TCR beta libraries. In the original analysis: The identification of about 66 TRBV and some 13 TRBJ segments was made across samples. Via MiXCR, TCRdb re-called the multiplex PCR reads, giving one row per CDR3 protein. These V and J calls derive from TCRdb rather than the authors' analysis. This sample has 300,000 to 500,000 distinct CDR3 sequences; more than 20% occur once, and the top ten carry less than 25%. Indicated time point: persistent/refractory GD, antithyroid drugs over 5 years with positive TRAb. Generation of the TCR library employed RNA extracted from PBMCs. Graves' disease diagnosis was established per American Thyroid Association guidelines. The junction had 8 bases not matched to a gene; V was cut back by 4 bases and J by 1 base. The germline V gene has CDR1 SGHNT and CDR2 YYREEE (reference sequence). The CDR3 contains 16 residues.

This sample was taken from a study of regulatory T cells in long-lasting Graves disease. Whole-study findings and limits: Persistent disease preferred TRBV28, TRBJ1-2 and TRBJ2-5.

This material consisted of peripheral blood mononuclear cells (PBMCs), taken when the disease was refractory, from a patient treated with antithyroid drugs. The source of this sequence is a female donor with Graves disease. V gene TRBV5-4 combines with J gene TRBJ1-1; TRBD1 aligns across 9 bases. The CDR3 DNA follows: TGTGCCAGCAGCCGGACAGGGGCTGGGTGGAACACTGAAGCTTTCTTT. Translating it yields CASSRTGAGWNTEAFF. The full variable domain, its missing parts supplied by reference TRBV5-4 and TRBJ1-1, is ETGVTQSPTHLIKTRGQQVTLRCSSQSGHNTVSWYQQALGQGPQFIFQYYREEENGRGNFPPRFSGLQFPNYSSELNVNALELDDSALYLCASSRTGAGWNTEAFFGQGTRLTVV.